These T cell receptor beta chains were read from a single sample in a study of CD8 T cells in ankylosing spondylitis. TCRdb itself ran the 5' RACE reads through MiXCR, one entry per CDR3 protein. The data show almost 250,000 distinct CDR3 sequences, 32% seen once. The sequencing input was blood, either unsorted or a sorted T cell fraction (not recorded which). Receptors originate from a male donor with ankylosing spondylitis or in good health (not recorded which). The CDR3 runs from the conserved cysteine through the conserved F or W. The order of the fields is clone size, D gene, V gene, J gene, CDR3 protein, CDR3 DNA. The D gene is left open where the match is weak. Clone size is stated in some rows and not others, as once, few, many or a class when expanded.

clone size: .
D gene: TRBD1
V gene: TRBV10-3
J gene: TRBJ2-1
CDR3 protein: CAISGTGDNEQFF
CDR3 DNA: TGTGCCATCAGTGGGACAGGCGACAATGAGCAGTTCTTC

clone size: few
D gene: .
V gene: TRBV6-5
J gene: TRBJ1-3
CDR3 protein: CASSYSRTAGAETIYF
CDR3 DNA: TGTGCCAGCAGTTACTCGAGGACAGCCGGCGCGGAGACCATATATTTT

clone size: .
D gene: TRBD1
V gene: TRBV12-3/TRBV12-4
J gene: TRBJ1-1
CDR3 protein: CASSLAPTGYTEAFF
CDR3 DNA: TGTGCCAGCAGTTTAGCTCCGACAGGGTACACTGAAGCTTTCTTT

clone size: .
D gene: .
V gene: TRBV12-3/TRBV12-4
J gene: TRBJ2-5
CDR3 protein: CASRVGIIQETQYF
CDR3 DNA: TGTGCCAGCAGGGTCGGAATCATCCAAGAGACCCAGTACTTC

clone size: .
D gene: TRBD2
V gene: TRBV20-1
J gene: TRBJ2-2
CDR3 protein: CSASPTSGGHRNTGELFF
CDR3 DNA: TGCAGTGCTAGCCCTACTAGCGGGGGGCATCGCAACACCGGGGAGCTGTTTTTT

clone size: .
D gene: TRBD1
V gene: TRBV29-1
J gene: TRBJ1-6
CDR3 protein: CSVSWTGGNSPLHF
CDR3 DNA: TGCAGCGTGAGCTGGACAGGGGGAAATTCACCCCTCCACTTT

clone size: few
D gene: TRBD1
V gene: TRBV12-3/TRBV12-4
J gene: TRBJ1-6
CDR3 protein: CASSATGQGNSPLHF
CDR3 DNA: TGTGCCAGCAGTGCCACGGGACAGGGAAATTCACCCCTCCACTTT

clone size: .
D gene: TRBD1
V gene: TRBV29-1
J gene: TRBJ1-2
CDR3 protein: CSVAPGQGEPNYGYTF
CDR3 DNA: TGCAGCGTCGCCCCGGGACAGGGGGAACCTAACTATGGCTACACCTTC

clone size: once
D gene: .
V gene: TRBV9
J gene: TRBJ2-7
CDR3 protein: CASSVGRGLDHEQYF
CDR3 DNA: TGTGCCAGCAGCGTAGGGCGAGGATTGGATCACGAGCAGTACTTC

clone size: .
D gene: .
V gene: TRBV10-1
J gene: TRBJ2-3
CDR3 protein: CASSESKAGLQQYF
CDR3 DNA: TGCGCCAGCAGTGAGTCGAAGGCGGGACTCCAGCAGTATTTT

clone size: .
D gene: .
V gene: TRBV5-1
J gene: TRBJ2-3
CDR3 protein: CASSLWLRGGSTDTQYF
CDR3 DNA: TGCGCCAGCAGCTTGTGGCTGAGGGGGGGTAGCACAGATACGCAGTATTTT

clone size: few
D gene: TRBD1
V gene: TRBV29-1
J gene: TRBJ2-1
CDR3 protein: CSVPTGLGNEQFF
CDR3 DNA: TGCAGCGTTCCGACAGGGTTGGGCAATGAGCAGTTCTTC

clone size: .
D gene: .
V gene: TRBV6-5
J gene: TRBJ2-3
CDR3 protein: CASSYSRDQSESTDTQYF
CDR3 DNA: TGTGCCAGCAGTTACTCGCGGGATCAGTCGGAGAGCACAGATACGCAGTATTTT

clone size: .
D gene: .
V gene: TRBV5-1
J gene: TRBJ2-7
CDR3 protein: CASSLDPDSSYEQYF
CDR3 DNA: TGCGCCAGCAGCCTCGACCCGGACAGCTCCTACGAGCAGTACTTC

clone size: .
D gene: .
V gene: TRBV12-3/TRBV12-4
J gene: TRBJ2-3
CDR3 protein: CAICLGYKTGDSSTDTQYF
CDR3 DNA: TGTGCCATCTGTTTAGGCTATAAGACAGGAGATTCTAGCACAGATACGCAGTATTTT

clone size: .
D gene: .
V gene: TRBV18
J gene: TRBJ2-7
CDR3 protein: CASSREMGTYEQYF
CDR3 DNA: TGTGCCAGCTCACGCGAGATGGGGACCTACGAGCAGTACTTC

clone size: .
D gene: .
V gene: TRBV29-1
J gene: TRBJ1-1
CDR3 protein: CSVDFSKNTEAFF
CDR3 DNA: TGCAGCGTTGACTTCAGCAAAAACACTGAAGCTTTCTTT

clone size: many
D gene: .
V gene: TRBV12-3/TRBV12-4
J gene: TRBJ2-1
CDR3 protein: CASSRDTYNEQFF
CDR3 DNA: TGTGCCAGCAGTAGGGACACGTACAATGAGCAGTTCTTC

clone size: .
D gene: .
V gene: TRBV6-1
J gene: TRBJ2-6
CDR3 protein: CASSTTRGPSVAGANVLTF
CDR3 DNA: TGTGCCAGCAGCACCACCAGGGGCCCATCGGTAGCCGGGGCCAACGTCCTGACTTTC

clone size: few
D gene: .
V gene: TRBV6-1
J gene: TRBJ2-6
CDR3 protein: CASSARYRSSGANGLTF
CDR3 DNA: TGTGCCAGCAGTGCCCGGTACAGAAGCTCTGGGGCCAACGGCCTGACTTTC

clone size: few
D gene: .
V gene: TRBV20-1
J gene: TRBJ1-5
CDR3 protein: CSDGEQPGNQPQHF
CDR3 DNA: TGCAGTGACGGGGAACAGCCGGGCAATCAGCCCCAGCATTTT

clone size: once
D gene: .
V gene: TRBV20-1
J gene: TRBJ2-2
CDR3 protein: CSARVFTPGVGTGELFF
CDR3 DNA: TGCAGTGCTAGAGTATTCACACCGGGTGTGGGCACCGGGGAGCTGTTTTTT

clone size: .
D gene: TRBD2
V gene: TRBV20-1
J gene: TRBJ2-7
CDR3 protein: CSARAPERGVYEQYF
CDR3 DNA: TGCAGTGCTAGAGCCCCTGAGCGGGGAGTGTACGAGCAGTACTTC

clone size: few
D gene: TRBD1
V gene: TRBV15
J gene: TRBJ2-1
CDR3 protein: CATSKSGTGVNNEQFF
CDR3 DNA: TGTGCCACCAGCAAATCCGGGACAGGGGTGAACAATGAGCAGTTCTTC

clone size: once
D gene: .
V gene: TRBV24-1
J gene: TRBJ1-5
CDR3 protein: CATSDLGGESGQPQHF
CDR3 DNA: TGTGCCACCAGTGATTTGGGAGGGGAGAGTGGCCAGCCCCAGCATTTT

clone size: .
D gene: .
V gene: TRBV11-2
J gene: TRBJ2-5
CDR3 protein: CASRSGGIQETQYF
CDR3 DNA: TGTGCCAGCAGGTCCGGAGGCATCCAAGAGACCCAGTACTTC

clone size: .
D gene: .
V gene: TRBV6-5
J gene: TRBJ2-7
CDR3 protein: CASSWEDARYEQYF
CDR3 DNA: TGTGCCAGCAGTTGGGAGGATGCCAGATACGAGCAGTACTTC

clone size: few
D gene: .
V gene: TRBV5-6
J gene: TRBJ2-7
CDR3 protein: CASSLVDQYEQYF
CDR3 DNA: TGTGCCAGCAGCTTGGTGGATCAATACGAGCAGTACTTC

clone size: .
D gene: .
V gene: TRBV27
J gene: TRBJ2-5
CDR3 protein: CASSLSGTARWETQYF
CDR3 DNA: TGTGCCAGCAGTTTATCGGGCACCGCACGGTGGGAGACCCAGTACTTC

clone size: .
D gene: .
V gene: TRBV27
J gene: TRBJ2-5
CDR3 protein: CASSLGGALPGTQYF
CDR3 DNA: TGTGCCAGCAGTTTAGGCGGGGCGCTGCCAGGGACCCAGTACTTC

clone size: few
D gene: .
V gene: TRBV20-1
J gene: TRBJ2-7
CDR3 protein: CSASPPPFREQYF
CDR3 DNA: TGCAGTGCTAGCCCCCCTCCTTTCCGGGAGCAGTACTTC

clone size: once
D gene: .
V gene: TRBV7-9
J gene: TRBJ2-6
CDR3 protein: CASSLPRTLSGANVLTF
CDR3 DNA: TGTGCCAGCAGCCTCCCCCGTACGCTCTCTGGGGCCAACGTCCTGACTTTC

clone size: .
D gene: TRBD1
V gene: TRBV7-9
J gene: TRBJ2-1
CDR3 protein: CASSLGTVNNEQFF
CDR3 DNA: TGTGCCAGCAGCCTAGGGACAGTGAACAATGAGCAGTTCTTC

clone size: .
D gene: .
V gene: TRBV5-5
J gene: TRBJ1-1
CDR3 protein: CASVWANEAFF
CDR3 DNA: TGTGCCAGCGTGTGGGCCAATGAAGCTTTCTTT

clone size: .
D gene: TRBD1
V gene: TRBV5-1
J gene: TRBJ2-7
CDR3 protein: CASSQTGSVNEQYF
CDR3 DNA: TGCGCCAGCAGCCAGACAGGGAGCGTCAACGAGCAGTACTTC

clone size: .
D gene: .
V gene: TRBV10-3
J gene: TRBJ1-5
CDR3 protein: CAIGRDSNQPQHF
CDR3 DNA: TGTGCCATCGGTAGGGATAGCAATCAGCCCCAGCATTTT

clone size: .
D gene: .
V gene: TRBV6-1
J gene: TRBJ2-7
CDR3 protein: CASSPDRIRAYQQYF
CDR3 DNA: TGTGCCAGCAGCCCCGACCGAATCCGGGCCTACCAGCAGTACTTC

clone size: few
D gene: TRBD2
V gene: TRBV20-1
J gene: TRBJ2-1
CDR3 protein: CSGERGGVGEQFF
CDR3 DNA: TGCAGTGGCGAGCGGGGGGGCGTCGGTGAGCAGTTCTTC

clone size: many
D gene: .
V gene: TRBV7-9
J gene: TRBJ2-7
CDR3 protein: CASSLDPYEQYF
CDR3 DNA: TGTGCCAGCAGCTTAGACCCCTACGAGCAGTACTTC

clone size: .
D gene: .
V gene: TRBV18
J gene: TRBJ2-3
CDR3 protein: CASSAERTLSTDTQYF
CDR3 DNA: TGTGCCAGCTCGGCCGAAAGGACCCTAAGCACAGATACGCAGTATTTT

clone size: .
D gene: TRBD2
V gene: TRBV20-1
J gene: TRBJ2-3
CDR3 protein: CSASERGPRDTQYF
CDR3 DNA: TGCAGTGCTAGCGAGCGGGGGCCCCGGGATACGCAGTATTTT

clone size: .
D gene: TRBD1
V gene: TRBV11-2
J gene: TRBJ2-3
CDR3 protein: CASRRPGTGRADTQYF
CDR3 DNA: TGTGCCAGCAGGCGGCCTGGGACAGGGAGGGCAGATACGCAGTATTTT

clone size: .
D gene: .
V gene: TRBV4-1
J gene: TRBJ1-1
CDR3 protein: CASTWVRGDTEAFF
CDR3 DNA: TGCGCCAGCACCTGGGTCAGGGGCGACACTGAAGCTTTCTTT

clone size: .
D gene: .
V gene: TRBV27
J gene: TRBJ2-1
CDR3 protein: CASTESGNYNEQFF
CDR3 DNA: TGTGCCAGCACCGAATCGGGCAACTACAATGAGCAGTTCTTC

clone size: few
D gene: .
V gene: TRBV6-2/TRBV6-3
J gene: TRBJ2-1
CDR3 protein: CASSNNEQFF
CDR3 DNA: TGTGCCAGCAGCAACAATGAGCAGTTCTTC

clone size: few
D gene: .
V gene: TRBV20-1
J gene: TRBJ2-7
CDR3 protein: CSASFGVISYEQYF
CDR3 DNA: TGCAGTGCTAGTTTCGGAGTGATCTCCTACGAGCAGTACTTC

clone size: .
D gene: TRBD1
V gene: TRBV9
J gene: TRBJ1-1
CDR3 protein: CASSDVRGKNTEAFF
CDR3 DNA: TGTGCCAGCAGCGACGTCAGGGGGAAGAACACTGAAGCTTTCTTT

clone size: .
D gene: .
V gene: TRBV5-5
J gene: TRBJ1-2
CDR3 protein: CASSALVGGAIGYTF
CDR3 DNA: TGTGCCAGCAGCGCGCTTGTTGGAGGGGCCATAGGCTACACCTTC

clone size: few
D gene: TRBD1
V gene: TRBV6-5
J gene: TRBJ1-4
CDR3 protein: CASSLDRGGEKLFF
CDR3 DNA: TGTGCCAGCAGTTTGGACAGGGGTGGTGAAAAACTGTTTTTT

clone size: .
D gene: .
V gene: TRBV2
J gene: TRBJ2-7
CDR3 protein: CASSDLLGVYEQYF
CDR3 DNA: TGTGCCAGCAGTGATCTTTTGGGGGTCTACGAGCAGTACTTC

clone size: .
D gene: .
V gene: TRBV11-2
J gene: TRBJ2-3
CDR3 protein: CASSLRGAITDTQYF
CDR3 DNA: TGTGCCAGCAGCCTCCGAGGGGCAATCACAGATACGCAGTATTTT

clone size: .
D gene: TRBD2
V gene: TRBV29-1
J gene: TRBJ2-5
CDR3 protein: CSARTSGGRFETQYF
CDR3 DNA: TGCAGCGCAAGGACTAGCGGGGGGCGTTTTGAGACCCAGTACTTC

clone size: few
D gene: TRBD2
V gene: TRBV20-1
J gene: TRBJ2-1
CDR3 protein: CSARTSGRSSYNEQFF
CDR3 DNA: TGCAGTGCTAGGACTAGCGGCCGGAGCTCCTACAATGAGCAGTTCTTC

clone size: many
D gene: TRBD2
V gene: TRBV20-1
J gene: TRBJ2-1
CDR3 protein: CSANSGGAAEQFF
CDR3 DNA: TGCAGTGCCAATAGCGGGGGGGCGGCTGAGCAGTTCTTC

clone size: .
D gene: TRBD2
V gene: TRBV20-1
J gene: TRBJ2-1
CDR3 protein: CSAVSGGRWNEQFF
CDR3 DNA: TGCAGTGCTGTGAGCGGGGGCCGCTGGAATGAGCAGTTCTTC

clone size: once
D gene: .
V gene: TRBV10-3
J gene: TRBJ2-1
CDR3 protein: CAISPPPYNEQFF
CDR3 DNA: TGTGCCATCAGTCCCCCTCCCTACAATGAGCAGTTCTTC

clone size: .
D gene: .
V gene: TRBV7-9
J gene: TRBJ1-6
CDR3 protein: CASSLASSPLHF
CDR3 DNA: TGTGCCAGCAGCTTAGCGTCGTCACCCCTCCACTTT